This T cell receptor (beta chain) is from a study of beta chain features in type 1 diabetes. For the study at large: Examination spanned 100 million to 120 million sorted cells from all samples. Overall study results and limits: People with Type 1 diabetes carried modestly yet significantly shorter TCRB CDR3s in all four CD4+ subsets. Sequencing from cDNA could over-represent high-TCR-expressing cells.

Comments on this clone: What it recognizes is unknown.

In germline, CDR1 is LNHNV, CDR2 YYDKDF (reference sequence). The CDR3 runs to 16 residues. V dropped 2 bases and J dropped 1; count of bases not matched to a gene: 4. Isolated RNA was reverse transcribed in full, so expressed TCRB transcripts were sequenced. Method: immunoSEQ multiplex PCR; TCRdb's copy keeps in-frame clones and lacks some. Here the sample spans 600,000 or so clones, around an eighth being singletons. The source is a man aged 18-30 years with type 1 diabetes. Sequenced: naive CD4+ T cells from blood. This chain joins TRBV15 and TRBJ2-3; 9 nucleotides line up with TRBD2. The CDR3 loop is CATSRPPSGGTDTQYF. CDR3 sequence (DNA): TGTGCCACCAGCAGACCTCCTAGCGGGGGCACAGATACGCAGTATTTT.